This T cell receptor beta chain emerged from a study of T cell responses to AZD1222 COVID-19 vaccine. Whole-study context: Whether given at about 4 or about 12 weeks, second doses were pooled.

Overall study results and limits: Spike was spanned by vaccine-associated CD4 TCRs, which were dominant at 160-218 and 743-854. Clonal diversity was possibly underestimated; the donors were predominantly white British and more often female. The reported proportion of spike-specific TCRs targeting unmutated variant regions was nearly half.

The assay was immunoSEQ multiplex PCR, and TCRdb's table has in-frame clones only and misses some. The sample yields approximately 150,000 clones, roughly nine tenths seen once. For this clone: Its antigen is currently unknown.

The receptor was derived from an adult in good health. The source was peripheral blood, collected on day 0 of AZD1222 vaccination.

In DNA form, the CDR3 reads TGTGCCAGCAGCTTAAAGGGTCCCCGAGGGGACACAGATACGCAGTATTTT. It is translated as CASSLKGPRGDTDTQYF. This sequence joins TRBV7-2 and TRBJ2-3; D assignment may be TRBD1 or TRBD2 (5 bases each). Germline CDR1 is SGHTA and CDR2 is FQGNSA. The V gene lost 2 bases and the J gene lost 2 bases, with 17 bases spanning the gap. This CDR3 is 17 amino acids long.